The 3 T cell receptor beta chains in this list originate from one sample, sequenced in a study of blood T cell repertoires in COVID-19. TCRdb's table, derived via immunoSEQ multiplex PCR, lists solely in-frame clones and lacks some. Of roughly 410,000 clones in the sample, approximately 89% were seen once. Specimen: peripheral blood. The receptors derive from a woman in her forties with COVID-19, enrolled during active disease.

The chain employs TRBV7-6 and TRBJ2-2; TRBD1 might be the D (6 bases). The CDR3 is 17 residues long. V gave up 1 base and J gave up 0 bases, with 12 bases separating them. Germline-derived CDR1 and CDR2 are SGHVS and FNYEAQ. The CDR3 region is CASSLGSWTANTGELFF. In nucleotides, the CDR3 is TGTGCCAGCAGCTTAGGTAGTTGGACAGCGAACACCGGGGAGCTGTTTTTT.

This clone was counted a few times. This chain uses TRBV6-5 with TRBJ1-6; unclear D gene. The CDR3 runs to 13 residues. Trimming took 8 bases from V and 9 from J, leaving 14 bases between them. Germline CDR1 reads MNHEY; CDR2 reads SVGAGI. This CDR3 reads CASRRGYGSPLHF. The DNA of the CDR3 is TGTGCCAGCCGGCGGGGTTACGGTTCACCCCTCCACTTT.

The chain has TRBV27 and TRBJ2-7; 7 nucleotides match TRBD1. Germline CDR1 reads MNHEY; CDR2 reads SMNVEV (reference sequence). CDR3 size: 14 residues. V shed 8 bases and J 0 bases; nucleotides not matched to a gene: 7. The CDR3 spells CASGSDRNSYEQYF. CDR3 coding DNA: TGTGCCAGCGGCTCGGACAGGAACTCCTACGAGCAGTACTTC.